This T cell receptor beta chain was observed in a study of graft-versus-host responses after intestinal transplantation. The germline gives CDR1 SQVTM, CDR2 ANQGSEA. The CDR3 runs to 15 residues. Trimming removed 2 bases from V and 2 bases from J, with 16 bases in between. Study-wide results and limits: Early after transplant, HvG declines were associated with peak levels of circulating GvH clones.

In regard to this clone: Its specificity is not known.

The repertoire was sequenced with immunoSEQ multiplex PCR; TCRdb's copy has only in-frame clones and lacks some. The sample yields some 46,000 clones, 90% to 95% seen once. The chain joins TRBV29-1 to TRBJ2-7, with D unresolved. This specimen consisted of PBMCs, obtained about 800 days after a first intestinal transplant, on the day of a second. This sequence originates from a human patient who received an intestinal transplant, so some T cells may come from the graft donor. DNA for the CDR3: TGCAGCGTTGAAAGGGTTGGCGATACTCCCTACGAGCAGTACTTC. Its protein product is CSVERVGDTPYEQYF.